These T cell receptor beta chains were read from a single sample in a study of Graves' ophthalmopathy and Graves' hyperthyroidism. TCRdb re-called the multiplex PCR reads with MiXCR, one entry per CDR3 protein. Of fewer than 650,000 distinct CDR3 sequences listed, roughly 20% are singletons. The sequencing sample was made of peripheral blood. These receptors all come from a woman aged 18-29 years with stable Graves' hyperthyroidism. Some clones in this sample may be carry-over from other donors' samples. CDR3s include the opening cysteine and the closing phenylalanine or tryptophan. A D gene is named only where the DNA matches it firmly. The size of a clone is reported for some rows only, either as once, few or many, or as a class for expanded clones.

CDR3nt: TGTGCCAGTAAAGGGAGAGGCACTGAAGCTTTCTTT
CDR3aa: CASKGRGTEAFF
abundance: many
d_gene: NA
v_gene: TRBV19
j_gene: TRBJ1-1

CDR3nt: TGTGCCAGCAGTTTGGACAGCCCTTTGGGAAACACCATATATTTT
CDR3aa: CASSLDSPLGNTIYF
abundance: NA
d_gene: NA
v_gene: TRBV28
j_gene: TRBJ1-3

CDR3nt: TGTGCCAGCAGCGGAACCGGGACAGTGAACACCGGGGAGCTGTTTTTT
CDR3aa: CASSGTGTVNTGELFF
abundance: many
d_gene: TRBD1
v_gene: TRBV9
j_gene: TRBJ2-2

CDR3nt: TGTGCCAGCAGCCGGGGACATCTCCAAGAGACCCAGTACTTC
CDR3aa: CASSRGHLQETQYF
abundance: few
d_gene: NA
v_gene: TRBV13
j_gene: TRBJ2-5

CDR3nt: TGCAGTGCTAGAGATGCCCGGGGGCTCTACGAGCAGTACTTC
CDR3aa: CSARDARGLYEQYF
abundance: many
d_gene: NA
v_gene: TRBV20-1
j_gene: TRBJ2-7

CDR3nt: TGCGCCAGCAGCTTGGCCGGTGTCGGCTACGAGCAGTACTTC
CDR3aa: CASSLAGVGYEQYF
abundance: many
d_gene: NA
v_gene: TRBV5-1
j_gene: TRBJ2-7

CDR3nt: TGTGCCAGCAGTTTTGACCGACCCAATCAGCCCCAGCATTTT
CDR3aa: CASSFDRPNQPQHF
abundance: many
d_gene: NA
v_gene: TRBV12-3/TRBV12-4
j_gene: TRBJ1-5

CDR3nt: TGTGCCACCAGCAGAGTGATCGGGGGAGGCTACGAGCAGTACTTC
CDR3aa: CATSRVIGGGYEQYF
abundance: few
d_gene: NA
v_gene: TRBV15
j_gene: TRBJ2-7

CDR3nt: TGTGCCATCAGACAGGGAAATCAGCCCCAGCATTTT
CDR3aa: CAIRQGNQPQHF
abundance: many
d_gene: TRBD1
v_gene: TRBV6-2/TRBV6-3
j_gene: TRBJ1-5

CDR3nt: TGCAGCGTGGGGGCATTTTCCACTGAAGCTTTCTTT
CDR3aa: CSVGAFSTEAFF
abundance: few
d_gene: NA
v_gene: TRBV29-1
j_gene: TRBJ1-1

CDR3nt: TGTGCCAGCTCACCAACCGCGGACAGGGCGGGAAACACCATATATTTT
CDR3aa: CASSPTADRAGNTIYF
abundance: NA
d_gene: TRBD1
v_gene: TRBV18
j_gene: TRBJ1-3

CDR3nt: TGTGCCAGCAGTTACGGTGGACAGGGGGGTCTTGGCTACACCTTC
CDR3aa: CASSYGGQGGLGYTF
abundance: NA
d_gene: TRBD1
v_gene: TRBV6-5
j_gene: TRBJ1-2

CDR3nt: TGTGCCAGTAGTAACACAGGGAACCAAGAGACCCAGTACTTC
CDR3aa: CASSNTGNQETQYF
abundance: few
d_gene: NA
v_gene: TRBV19
j_gene: TRBJ2-5

CDR3nt: TGTGCCAGCTCCCGGGGGGACGCCATGAACACTGAAGCTTTCTTT
CDR3aa: CASSRGDAMNTEAFF
abundance: NA
d_gene: NA
v_gene: TRBV18
j_gene: TRBJ1-1

CDR3nt: TGTGCCAGCAGCCCCAATGTCCCAGGGGTACATGGCTACACCTTC
CDR3aa: CASSPNVPGVHGYTF
abundance: many
d_gene: NA
v_gene: TRBV9
j_gene: TRBJ1-2

CDR3nt: TGCAGTGCTCCACCCAGACAGGGGAGGGAGCAGTACTTC
CDR3aa: CSAPPRQGREQYF
abundance: NA
d_gene: TRBD1
v_gene: TRBV20-1
j_gene: TRBJ2-7

CDR3nt: TGTGCCACCAGCAGAGCTGGAAGATCCTACGAGCAGTACTTC
CDR3aa: CATSRAGRSYEQYF
abundance: many
d_gene: NA
v_gene: TRBV15
j_gene: TRBJ2-7

CDR3nt: TGTGCCAGTATGGGTCAGAAATACTATGGCTACACCTTC
CDR3aa: CASMGQKYYGYTF
abundance: many
d_gene: NA
v_gene: TRBV19
j_gene: TRBJ1-2

CDR3nt: TGTGCCAGCAGTTACAAACACAATCAGGGGGCGAAGAATTCACCCCTCCACTTT
CDR3aa: CASSYKHNQGAKNSPLHF
abundance: many
d_gene: TRBD1
v_gene: TRBV6-5
j_gene: TRBJ1-6

CDR3nt: TGTGCCAGCAGTTTATCATCGCCGACGAACACTGAAGCTTTCTTT
CDR3aa: CASSLSSPTNTEAFF
abundance: NA
d_gene: NA
v_gene: TRBV28
j_gene: TRBJ1-1

CDR3nt: TGCAGCGCATCCTCGCCCCAGGGAGCAGGGGAGACCCAGTACTTC
CDR3aa: CSASSPQGAGETQYF
abundance: NA
d_gene: NA
v_gene: TRBV20-1
j_gene: TRBJ2-5

CDR3nt: TGTGCCAGCATTGGGGGGGTGAATCAGCCCCAGCATTTT
CDR3aa: CASIGGVNQPQHF
abundance: many
d_gene: NA
v_gene: TRBV6-1
j_gene: TRBJ1-5

CDR3nt: TGTGCCAGCAGTTTAGTGGACGGGAGAGGGACCGGGGAGCTGTTTTTT
CDR3aa: CASSLVDGRGTGELFF
abundance: few
d_gene: NA
v_gene: TRBV12-3/TRBV12-4
j_gene: TRBJ2-2

CDR3nt: TGTGCCAAGGACAGGACCCAAGAGACCCAGTACTTC
CDR3aa: CAKDRTQETQYF
abundance: NA
d_gene: TRBD1
v_gene: TRBV19
j_gene: TRBJ2-5

CDR3nt: TGTGCCACCAGCAGACAGGGGTCTGGCGGGGAGCTGTTTTTT
CDR3aa: CATSRQGSGGELFF
abundance: many
d_gene: NA
v_gene: TRBV15
j_gene: TRBJ2-2

CDR3nt: TGTGCCAGCAGCCCCCCGGGACAGTTTAACTATGGCTACACCTTC
CDR3aa: CASSPPGQFNYGYTF
abundance: many
d_gene: TRBD1
v_gene: TRBV7-9
j_gene: TRBJ1-2

CDR3nt: TGTGCCAGCAGTTACCCACCGGGACAGGGTTACGAGCAGTACTTC
CDR3aa: CASSYPPGQGYEQYF
abundance: many
d_gene: TRBD1
v_gene: TRBV6-5
j_gene: TRBJ2-7

CDR3nt: TGTGCCAGCTCCTCCCTAGAGGGGACCAAGCATTTT
CDR3aa: CASSSLEGTKHF
abundance: NA
d_gene: NA
v_gene: TRBV28
j_gene: TRBJ1-5

CDR3nt: TGTGCCAGCAGCTCGGGACTAGGGGACACTGAAGCTTTCTTT
CDR3aa: CASSSGLGDTEAFF
abundance: many
d_gene: NA
v_gene: TRBV7-9
j_gene: TRBJ1-1

CDR3nt: TGTGCCAGCAGTTACTACGCGCAGGAGTATAATTCACCCCTCCACTTT
CDR3aa: CASSYYAQEYNSPLHF
abundance: many
d_gene: NA
v_gene: TRBV6-5
j_gene: TRBJ1-6

CDR3nt: TGTGCCTCAGGGACACCTAGTACCGGGGAGCTGTTTTTT
CDR3aa: CASGTPSTGELFF
abundance: many
d_gene: NA
v_gene: TRBV30
j_gene: TRBJ2-2

CDR3nt: TGTGCCAGCAGTGTCTCAACAGTCAACTATGGCTACACCTTC
CDR3aa: CASSVSTVNYGYTF
abundance: NA
d_gene: NA
v_gene: TRBV6-1
j_gene: TRBJ1-2